What follows are 25 T cell receptor beta chains derived from one specimen sequenced in a study of blood T cell repertoires in COVID-19. Profiling relied on immunoSEQ multiplex PCR, and the TCRdb table lists in-frame clones only, not all of them. The sample lists 110,000 or so clones, approximately 85% occurring once. Sequencing used peripheral blood. The receptors derive from a man aged 35 to 55 with acute or convalescent COVID-19.

The chain is built from TRBV30 and TRBJ1-1, with 8 positions matching TRBD1. The germline gives CDR1 GTSNPN, CDR2 SVGIG (reference sequence). The CDR3 has 12 residues. V lost 5 bases to trimming and J lost 5 bases; unmatched junction nucleotides: 4. In nucleotides, the CDR3 is TGTGCCTGGTCGACAGGGGCGACTGAAGCTTTCTTT. Encoded protein: CAWSTGATEAFF.

CDR3 amino acids: CASSEIGQTLAKNIQYF. The CDR3 DNA sequence: TGTGCCAGCAGTGAAATCGGACAGACCCTAGCCAAAAACATTCAGTACTTC. The genes are TRBV2 and TRBJ2-4; weak D call: TRBD1 (6 bases). Germline V gives CDR1 SNHLY, CDR2 FYNNEI. Trimming shortened V by 2 bases and J by 0 bases, and 14 bases separated the two germline ends. The CDR3 loop spans 17 amino acids.

This clone was observed once. The CDR3 bases are TGTGCCAGCTCATTACAGGGGATTGGCTACAATGAGCAGTTCTTC. Protein: CASSLQGIGYNEQFF. This sequence joins TRBV18 and TRBJ2-1, with 7 bases identical to TRBD1. Germline loops: CDR1 KGHSH, CDR2 LQKENI. Trimming cost V 5 bases and J 3 bases; bases outside gene matches: 7. The CDR3 spans 15 residues.

The genes are TRBV29-1 and TRBJ1-1; D uncertain. CDR3 size: 10 residues. Per the germline V gene, CDR1 is SQVTM and CDR2 is ANQGSEA. Trimming stripped 3 bases from V and 10 bases from J, with 9 bases between. CDR3 sequence: CSVEEAGAFF. The CDR3 coding sequence is TGCAGCGTTGAGGAGGCAGGAGCTTTCTTT.

The rearrangement uses TRBV15 and TRBJ2-5; the D gene is possibly TRBD1 (6 bases). The CDR3 is 14 residues long. Germline CDR1 LNHNV, CDR2 YYDKDF (reference sequence). V was shortened by 3 bases and J by 5 bases, with 13 bases between the two germline ends. CDR3 sequence reads: CATSRAQGSETQYF. CDR3 nucleotide sequence: TGTGCCACCAGCAGGGCACAGGGATCTGAGACCCAGTACTTC.

V and J are TRBV5-1 and TRBJ2-1; possibly TRBD2 for D (6 bases). V dropped 0 bases and J dropped 7 bases, with 17 bases sitting between them. Germline CDR1 and CDR2: SGHRS and YFSETQ. The CDR3 runs to 16 residues. CDR3 amino acids: CASSLVVTRYVNEQFF. The CDR3 nucleotides are TGCGCCAGCAGCTTGGTGGTGACTAGATATGTGAATGAGCAGTTCTTC.

The V gene is TRBV5-4, the J gene TRBJ1-1, with D maybe TRBD1 (5 bases). This CDR3 is 13 amino acids long. Per the germline V gene, CDR1 is SGHNT and CDR2 is YYREEE (reference sequence). Trimming shortened V by 2 bases and J by 8 bases, and 13 bases separated the two germline ends. CDR3 protein: CASSFKGSFEAFF. As DNA, the CDR3 is TGTGCCAGCAGCTTCAAGGGGTCCTTCGAAGCTTTCTTT.

This clone showed up just once. The chain is built from TRBV27 and TRBJ2-7; 9 bases agree with TRBD1. The ends lost 6 bases at V and 6 bases at J; junction bases unmatched: 9. There are 14 residues in the CDR3. Germline V gene sequence: CDR1 MNHEY, CDR2 SMNVEV (reference sequence). The DNA of the CDR3 is TGTGCCAGCAGCCCGGGACAGGGAAGAATCGAGCAGTACTTC. This sequence encodes CASSPGQGRIEQYF.

This clone was observed a handful of times. The genes are TRBV27 and TRBJ1-1; 8 bases are a match to TRBD1. CDR1 and CDR2 from the germline V gene are MNHEY and SMNVEV (reference sequence). CDR3 length equals 14 residues. V lost 6 bases to trimming and J lost 3 bases; unmatched junction nucleotides: 6. As DNA, the CDR3 is TGTGCCAGCAGCCAGGGGGCGGCGTACACTGAAGCTTTCTTT. Its protein is CASSQGAAYTEAFF.

CDR3 DNA sequence: TGTGCCAGCAGCCAAGTCAGGTGTAATCAGCCCCAGCATTTT. It encodes CASSQVRCNQPQHF. This chain connects TRBV3-1 (or the pseudogene TRBV3-2) to TRBJ1-5; no definite D call. The CDR3 runs to 14 residues. The ends were cut back, 1 base at V and 4 bases at J, with 8 bases in the middle. Germline assignment: CDR1 LGHDT and CDR2 YNNKEL (reference sequence).

The chain carries TRBV24-1 and TRBJ1-4; no firm D call. Germline V gene sequence: CDR1 KGHDR, CDR2 SFDVKD. The CDR3 has 12 residues. Between the trimmed V and J ends, which lost 4 bases and 10 bases, there was a span of 9 bases. The DNA for the CDR3 is TGTGCCACCAGTGACCCTAACGCAAAACTGTTTTTT. Translated: CATSDPNAKLFF.

The CDR3 spells CATSDWDRGGGETQYF. In DNA form, the CDR3 reads TGTGCCACCAGTGATTGGGACAGGGGAGGAGGAGAGACCCAGTACTTC. The chain employs TRBV24-1 and TRBJ2-5, with 10 positions matching TRBD1. The junction had 6 bases not matched to a gene; V was cut back by 2 bases and J by 4 bases. The germline V gene encodes CDR1 KGHDR and CDR2 SFDVKD. The CDR3 runs to 16 residues.

This clone has more than one count but fewer than ten. The chain recombines TRBV11-2 with TRBJ2-1; 9 bases are shared with TRBD1. The V gene's germline CDR1 is SGHAT and CDR2 FQNNGV. V shed 4 bases, J shed 2 bases, and the junction held 3 bases outside the gene matches. The CDR3 extends over 15 amino acids. The CDR3 nucleotides are TGTGCCAGCAGCTATCGACAGGGGGCCTACAATGAGCAGTTCTTC. Its protein is CASSYRQGAYNEQFF.

The V gene is TRBV24-1, the J gene TRBJ2-2; 8 bases agree with TRBD2. The CDR3 consists of 15 residues. V dropped 5 bases and J dropped 7; count of bases not matched to a gene: 8. Germline assignment: CDR1 KGHDR and CDR2 SFDVKD. CDR3 nucleotide sequence: TGTGCCACCAGTGCGGGAGGGCAGTCAGGCGGGGAGCTGTTTTTT. Its protein product is CATSAGGQSGGELFF.

Only one count was recorded for this clone. The J gene is TRBJ2-1, the V gene TRBV7-9, with D unclear. The germline V gene has CDR1 SEHNR and CDR2 FQNEAQ (reference sequence). V was clipped by 1 base and J by 0 bases, with 4 bases between them. The CDR3 runs to 14 residues. CDR3 sequence reads: CASSLGLSYNEQFF. Written as DNA, the CDR3 is TGTGCCAGCAGCTTAGGTCTCTCCTACAATGAGCAGTTCTTC.

The V and J genes are TRBV11-2 and TRBJ2-2, with 7 bases matching TRBD2. This CDR3 has 15 amino acids. V lost 1 base, J lost 4 bases, and 3 bases stayed unmatched. CDR1 SGHAT and CDR2 FQNNGV come from the germline V gene. The CDR3, as DNA: TGTGCCAGCAGCTTAGCGGGACTACTCACCGGGGAGCTGTTTTTT. Translated, it gives CASSLAGLLTGELFF.

The chain couples TRBV5-6 to TRBJ2-1; the match to TRBD2 covers 13 bases. Germline CDR1 and CDR2: SGHDT and YYEEEE. The ends lost 4 bases at V and 7 bases at J; junction bases unmatched: 8. The CDR3 contains 16 residues. CDR3 sequence (DNA): TGTGCCAGCAGCACGGGACTAGCGGGGTGGGAGAATGAGCAGTTCTTC. It translates to CASSTGLAGWENEQFF.

This clone was detected once. V and J are TRBV24-1 and TRBJ1-5; D remains ambiguous. The length of the CDR3 is 14 residues. CDR1 and CDR2 (germline): KGHDR, SFDVKD. V lost 9 bases to trimming and J lost 6 bases, with 17 bases between them. The CDR3: CATSNSLGSQPQHF. CDR3 nucleotide sequence: TGTGCCACCTCTAACTCCCTGGGGAGTCAGCCCCAGCATTTT.

This sequence joins TRBV6-1 and TRBJ1-2; D possibly corresponds to TRBD1 (5 bases). CDR1 is MNHNS and CDR2 is SASEGT in the germline V gene. Trimming cost V 1 base and J 7 bases, with 10 bases left between them. The CDR3 has 13 residues. As DNA, the CDR3 is TGTGCCAGCAGTGAAGAGGGGTCGGGTGGCTACACCTTC. Its protein product is CASSEEGSGGYTF.

The V and J genes are TRBV27 and TRBJ2-3; D is perhaps TRBD2 (5 bases). The CDR3 totals 14 residues. V was clipped by 4 bases and J by 1 base, with 9 bases between them. Germline lookup yields CDR1 MNHEY and CDR2 SMNVEV (reference sequence). For the CDR3, the DNA is TGTGCCAGCAGTTCTAACGGGGGCACAGATACGCAGTATTTT. As protein: CASSSNGGTDTQYF.

The chain carries TRBV5-1 and TRBJ2-7; 9 bases line up with TRBD1. The CDR3 is 15 amino acids. Germline CDR1 SGHRS, CDR2 YFSETQ. Unmatched junction bases numbered 8, after V lost 3 bases and J lost 4 bases. The chain's CDR3 is CASSWKGQGIYEQYF. DNA of the CDR3: TGCGCCAGCAGCTGGAAGGGACAGGGTATTTACGAGCAGTACTTC.

This clone was seen just once. V usage is TRBV25-1 and J usage is TRBJ1-6, with unresolved D. The ends were cut back, 5 bases at V and 7 bases at J, with 3 bases in the middle. The CDR3 is made up of 11 amino acids. Germline assignment: CDR1 MGHDK and CDR2 SYGVNS. CDR3: CASSQNSPLHF. Here the CDR3 DNA reads TGTGCCAGCAGTCAAAATTCACCCCTCCACTTT. Full variable domain (missing parts from reference TRBV25-1 and TRBJ1-6): EADIYQTPRYLVIGTGKKITLECSQTMGHDKMYWYQQDPGMELHLIHYSYGVNSTEKGDLSSESTVSRIRTEHFPLTLESARPSHTSQYLCASSQNSPLHFGNGTRLTVT.

The chain employs TRBV14 and TRBJ2-3; 7 nucleotides align to TRBD2. The CDR3 is 17 residues long. Germline CDR1 reads SGHDN; CDR2 reads FVKESK. J lost 5 bases, V lost 5 bases, and 16 bases had no gene match. Written as DNA, the CDR3 is TGTGCCAGCAGCACCAGCAACCTCTTAGCGGGTCGAGATACGCAGTATTTT. Translation gives CASSTSNLLAGRDTQYF. The whole variable domain, filled in from reference TRBV14 and TRBJ2-3, reads EAGVTQFPSHSVIEKGQTVTLRCDPISGHDNLYWYRRVMGKEIKFLLHFVKESKQDESGMPNNRFLAERTGGTYSTLKVQPAELEDSGVYFCASSTSNLLAGRDTQYFGPGTRLTVL.

This chain links TRBV19 with TRBJ1-1; perhaps TRBD1 as D (6 bases). Germline V lookup: CDR1 LNHDA, CDR2 SQIVND (reference sequence). Between the trimmed V and J ends, which lost 4 bases and 2 bases, there was a span of 11 bases. This CDR3 is 14 amino acids long. Written as DNA, the CDR3 is TGTGCCAGTAGTAACGACAGGATAAACACTGAAGCTTTCTTT. Translating gives CASSNDRINTEAFF.

This CDR3 is CASSSGTGTVTEAFF. The CDR3 bases are TGTGCCAGCAGCTCCGGGACAGGGACAGTAACTGAAGCTTTCTTT. The chain couples TRBV7-2 to TRBJ1-1, with 9 bases fitting TRBD1. The CDR3 length is 15 residues. Per germline, CDR1 SGHTA and CDR2 FQGNSA. V lost 4 bases, J lost 5 bases, and 8 bases stayed unmatched.